These T cell receptor beta chains were read from a single sample in a study of blood T cell repertoires in COVID-19. Assay: immunoSEQ multiplex PCR; the TCRdb copy retains only in-frame clones and omits some. The data contain approximately 300,000 clones, 65% to 85% of them singletons. Material: peripheral blood. Every receptor here comes from a woman in her forties or fifties with acute or convalescent COVID-19. CDR3s include the opening cysteine and the closing phenylalanine or tryptophan. A D gene is named only where the DNA matches it firmly. Clone size is not always given. Where it is, it says once, few, many or a class for expanded clones.

CDR3nt	CDR3aa	d_gene	abundance	v_gene	j_gene
TGTGCCTGGAGTGTTAGTTGGAGGGCGAGCACTGAAGCTTTCTTT	CAWSVSWRASTEAFF	.	.	TRBV30	TRBJ1-1
TGCAGTGCTAGTCGAGGGAAATATGAGCAGTTCTTC	CSASRGKYEQFF	.	.	TRBV20-1	TRBJ2-1
TGTGCCAGCAGCTTAGGATCCAGGGCAGGGGGCTCCTACAATGAGCAGTTCTTC	CASSLGSRAGGSYNEQFF	TRBD1	.	TRBV13	TRBJ2-1
TGCGCCAGCAGCAGGGGCACTGGAAACACCATATATTTT	CASSRGTGNTIYF	.	.	TRBV5-1	TRBJ1-3
TGTGCCAGCAGCTTACAGGGACAAGATACGCAGTATTTT	CASSLQGQDTQYF	.	.	TRBV7-9	TRBJ2-3
TGTGCCAGTAGGTACAGGGGAGACACTGAAGCTTTCTTT	CASRYRGDTEAFF	TRBD1	.	TRBV19	TRBJ1-1
TGTGCCAGCAGGATGACAGGGATGAAGCCCCAGCATTTT	CASRMTGMKPQHF	TRBD1	few	TRBV28	TRBJ1-5
TGTGCCACCAGCAGAGATTTTGGGCCAGCGGATGGTGGCTACACCTTC	CATSRDFGPADGGYTF	.	.	TRBV15	TRBJ1-2
TGCAGCGTTCGGACAGGATCCGAGACCCAGTACTTC	CSVRTGSETQYF	TRBD1	.	TRBV29-1	TRBJ2-5
TGTGCCAGCAGTCTCCACAGGGGAGGCTACACCTTC	CASSLHRGGYTF	TRBD1	.	TRBV12-3/TRBV12-4	TRBJ1-2
TGCGCCAGCAGTGAGGAACTAGCCTTTAGAACGCAGTATTTT	CASSEELAFRTQYF	.	.	TRBV10-1	TRBJ2-3
TGTGCCAGCAGCTGGGGACTACCCGAAGAGACCCAGTACTTC	CASSWGLPEETQYF	TRBD2	.	TRBV11-2	TRBJ2-5
TGTGCCAGCAGCTTAACATGGCAATGGAACACTGAAGCTTTCTTT	CASSLTWQWNTEAFF	.	.	TRBV7-2	TRBJ1-1
TGTGCCAGCAGCGTAGGGGGGCAGGACGGCTATGGCTACACCTTC	CASSVGGQDGYGYTF	.	.	TRBV9	TRBJ1-2
TGTGCCAGCAGTGAAGCGCTTTTCACAGTAGAGCAAGAGACCCAGTACTTC	CASSEALFTVEQETQYF	.	.	TRBV2	TRBJ2-5
TGTGCCACCATCACAGGGGGCTATGGCTACACCTTC	CATITGGYGYTF	TRBD1	.	TRBV28	TRBJ1-2
TGTGCCAGCTCACCAATGGGACAGGGAGGCACCGGGGAGCTGTTTTTT	CASSPMGQGGTGELFF	TRBD1	.	TRBV18	TRBJ2-2
TGTGCCACCAGCAGGGGCGGGACTGCAATGATCGAAGCTTTCTTT	CATSRGGTAMIEAFF	.	.	TRBV15	TRBJ1-1
TGCAGCGTCCCCGGGACAGGAGTACCTGAAGCTTTCTTT	CSVPGTGVPEAFF	TRBD1	once	TRBV29-1	TRBJ1-1
TGTGCCTGGAGTCTGACAGGGGGCGCTTACTATGGCTACACCTTC	CAWSLTGGAYYGYTF	TRBD1	.	TRBV30	TRBJ1-2
TGTGCCAGCTCACGAGGGGGCGCGGATGGAAACGAGCAGTACTTC	CASSRGGADGNEQYF	TRBD1	.	TRBV18	TRBJ2-7
TGTGCCAGCAGCCTACAGGGGGCAGCTGGCTACACCTTC	CASSLQGAAGYTF	TRBD1	.	TRBV5-4	TRBJ1-2
TGTGCCAGCAGCTTACGGGAGGGGTCTGAAGCTTTCTTT	CASSLREGSEAFF	.	.	TRBV7-9	TRBJ1-1
TGTGCCAGCAGTTATCTGAACAGGGATCAGCCCCAGCATTTT	CASSYLNRDQPQHF	.	.	TRBV6-6	TRBJ1-5
TGTGCCAGCAGCTTACGACACGGACAGGTTTTGAACGATGAAGCTTTCTTT	CASSLRHGQVLNDEAFF	TRBD1	.	TRBV7-2	TRBJ1-1
TGTGCCAGCAGTAGCATGACGGGACAGGGGGATCAGCCCCAGCATTTT	CASSSMTGQGDQPQHF	TRBD1	.	TRBV27	TRBJ1-5
TGTGCCACCAGCAGAGATCGAGACAGGGGACAGCATTTT	CATSRDRDRGQHF	TRBD1	.	TRBV15	TRBJ1-5
TGTGCCAGCAGGAGTCCGGTGGAGCAGTTCTTC	CASRSPVEQFF	.	.	TRBV11-1	TRBJ2-1
TGTGCCAGCAGACCAGGGGGGCCCACAGATACGCAGTATTTT	CASRPGGPTDTQYF	.	.	TRBV6-4	TRBJ2-3
TGCGCCAGCAGCTTGATAGCGGACAGGGCGGCCGGGGAGCTGTTTTTT	CASSLIADRAAGELFF	TRBD1	.	TRBV5-1	TRBJ2-2
TGTGCCAGTAGTTTGACTAGCGGGAATGATGTGACCCAGTACTTC	CASSLTSGNDVTQYF	TRBD2	few	TRBV19	TRBJ2-5
TGTGCCAGCAGCTTAGTGGGGCAGGCTAATGAAAAACTGTTTTTT	CASSLVGQANEKLFF	.	.	TRBV7-6	TRBJ1-4
TGTGCCAGCAGGACTAGCGGTCAAGAGACCCAGTACTTC	CASRTSGQETQYF	TRBD2	.	TRBV7-9	TRBJ2-5
TGTGCCAGCAGGGGGAGCGGCCAAGAGACCCAGTACTTC	CASRGSGQETQYF	.	.	TRBV2	TRBJ2-5
TGTGCCAGCAGCCCGACAGGGAGTGAAGGCTACACCTTC	CASSPTGSEGYTF	TRBD1	.	TRBV13	TRBJ1-2
TGTGCCAGCAGCTTCTGGGAGGAGGAGAACACCATATATTTT	CASSFWEEENTIYF	.	few	TRBV5-6	TRBJ1-3
TGTGCCAGCAGCAGGAGGGGAAATTCACCCCTCCACTTT	CASSRRGNSPLHF	.	.	TRBV5-6	TRBJ1-6
TGTGCCAGCAGTGCGGGGTATTCACCCCTCCACTTT	CASSAGYSPLHF	.	.	TRBV2	TRBJ1-6
TGTGCCAGCAGCTTATTCGCCGGTAGCAATCAGCCCCAGCATTTT	CASSLFAGSNQPQHF	.	few	TRBV5-6	TRBJ1-5
TGTGCCAGCAGCCCGAGGCAGCGGGAGAAGGGAGAGCAGTACTTC	CASSPRQREKGEQYF	TRBD2	few	TRBV7-9	TRBJ2-7
TGTGCCAGTAGTATAGCCGGACAGGGGTCCGACGAGCAGTACTTC	CASSIAGQGSDEQYF	TRBD1	.	TRBV19	TRBJ2-7
TGCGCCAGCAGCCAAGATCCCGCGGTCGGGAACACTGAAGCTTTCTTT	CASSQDPAVGNTEAFF	.	.	TRBV4-1	TRBJ1-1